Listed below are T cell receptor beta chains from one sample, sequenced in a study of blood T cell repertoires in COVID-19. Profiled with immunoSEQ multiplex PCR; TCRdb holds only in-frame clones, not every one. The repertoire holds 270,000 or so clones, with 86% as singletons. The specimen sequenced was peripheral blood. The source of these receptors is a woman in her 30s with active or convalescent COVID-19. The CDR3 runs from the conserved cysteine through the conserved F or W. Each record gives: V gene, clone size, D gene, J gene, CDR3 protein, CDR3 DNA. The D gene is left open where the match is weak. Clone size is not always given. Where it is, it says once, few, many or a class for expanded clones.

V: TRBV5-1
size: NA
D: NA
J: TRBJ2-7
CDR3: CASSRSGEEQYF
DNA: TGCGCCAGCAGCCGGAGCGGAGAGGAGCAGTACTTC

V: TRBV2
size: NA
D: NA
J: TRBJ2-7
CDR3: CASSEQGFNEQYF
DNA: TGTGCCAGCAGTGAACAGGGTTTCAACGAGCAGTACTTC

V: TRBV6-2/TRBV6-3
size: once
D: NA
J: TRBJ1-1
CDR3: CASTPQGLNTEAFF
DNA: TGTGCCAGCACCCCCCAGGGGCTGAACACTGAAGCTTTCTTT

V: TRBV6-5
size: NA
D: NA
J: TRBJ1-1
CDR3: CASSLDRNTEAFF
DNA: TGTGCCAGCAGTTTGGACAGGAACACTGAAGCTTTCTTT

V: TRBV6-2/TRBV6-3
size: NA
D: NA
J: TRBJ1-5
CDR3: CASSSLGGSNQPQHF
DNA: TGTGCCAGCAGTTCCCTCGGAGGGTCCAATCAGCCCCAGCATTTT

V: TRBV14
size: NA
D: TRBD1
J: TRBJ2-1
CDR3: CASSQRQGLLQLNEQFF
DNA: TGTGCCAGCAGCCAGAGACAGGGATTACTCCAATTGAATGAGCAGTTCTTC

V: TRBV6-6
size: NA
D: TRBD2
J: TRBJ2-3
CDR3: CASSWLRGGGTDTQYF
DNA: TGTGCCAGCAGTTGGTTGAGGGGAGGGGGCACAGATACGCAGTATTTT

V: TRBV29-1
size: NA
D: TRBD2
J: TRBJ2-1
CDR3: CSVGGLAGKEINEQFF
DNA: TGCAGCGTTGGGGGACTAGCGGGGAAAGAGATCAATGAGCAGTTCTTC

V: TRBV2
size: few
D: TRBD1
J: TRBJ1-2
CDR3: CASRGTGSGYTF
DNA: TGTGCCAGCAGGGGGACAGGCAGTGGCTACACCTTC

V: TRBV27
size: NA
D: TRBD2
J: TRBJ2-2
CDR3: CASSRVAGGTGELFF
DNA: TGTGCCAGCAGCCGGGTAGCGGGGGGCACCGGGGAGCTGTTTTTT

V: TRBV7-2
size: NA
D: NA
J: TRBJ2-3
CDR3: CASSPSISSTDTQYF
DNA: TGTGCCAGCAGCCCCTCTATCTCTAGCACAGATACGCAGTATTTT

V: TRBV7-9
size: NA
D: TRBD1
J: TRBJ1-3
CDR3: CASSLEVTGSSNTIYF
DNA: TGTGCCAGCAGCTTAGAAGTGACAGGGTCCTCCAACACCATATATTTT

V: TRBV5-1
size: few
D: NA
J: TRBJ1-2
CDR3: CASSLGHQGIHGYTF
DNA: TGCGCCAGCAGCCTAGGACACCAGGGGATACATGGCTACACCTTC

V: TRBV5-1
size: once
D: TRBD1
J: TRBJ1-1
CDR3: CASSSDRVGTEAFF
DNA: TGCGCCAGCAGCTCCGACAGGGTTGGAACTGAAGCTTTCTTT

V: TRBV4-3
size: NA
D: NA
J: TRBJ1-6
CDR3: CASSLSSYNSPLHF
DNA: TGCGCCAGCAGCCTTTCGTCCTATAATTCACCCCTCCACTTT

V: TRBV7-9
size: NA
D: NA
J: TRBJ1-2
CDR3: CASSLGTVKGYTF
DNA: TGTGCCAGCAGCTTAGGGACAGTGAAGGGCTACACCTTC

V: TRBV21-1
size: NA
D: NA
J: TRBJ1-4
CDR3: CASRGTGGYEKLFF
DNA: TGTGCCAGCAGGGGGACAGGGGGCTATGAAAAACTGTTTTTT

V: TRBV9
size: NA
D: NA
J: TRBJ1-3
CDR3: CASSVASGAGNTIYF
DNA: TGTGCCAGCAGCGTAGCGTCCGGGGCTGGAAACACCATATATTTT

V: TRBV7-7
size: NA
D: TRBD1
J: TRBJ2-7
CDR3: CASSPAETGFHEQYF
DNA: TGTGCTAGCAGCCCCGCTGAGACAGGGTTCCACGAGCAGTACTTC

V: TRBV18
size: NA
D: NA
J: TRBJ1-4
CDR3: CASSPPGRNEKLFF
DNA: TGTGCCAGCTCACCACCGGGCAGAAATGAAAAACTGTTTTTT

V: TRBV2
size: NA
D: NA
J: TRBJ1-2
CDR3: CASRGPGNYGYTF
DNA: TGTGCCAGCAGGGGCCCAGGGAACTATGGCTACACCTTC

V: TRBV5-1
size: few
D: TRBD1
J: TRBJ2-2
CDR3: CASSLSTGKNTGELFF
DNA: TGCGCCAGCAGCTTGTCGACAGGGAAGAACACCGGGGAGCTGTTTTTT

V: TRBV4-2
size: NA
D: NA
J: TRBJ2-2
CDR3: CASSQEPFAGSNTGELFF
DNA: TGTGCCAGCAGCCAAGAACCCTTCGCGGGGTCGAACACCGGGGAGCTGTTTTTT

V: TRBV6-6
size: NA
D: NA
J: TRBJ2-2
CDR3: CASSSRAPTTGELFF
DNA: TGTGCCAGCAGTAGCAGGGCCCCCACCACCGGGGAGCTGTTTTTT

V: TRBV29-1
size: few
D: NA
J: TRBJ2-2
CDR3: CSVDVGSSATGELFF
DNA: TGCAGCGTTGATGTGGGCTCGTCGGCCACCGGGGAGCTGTTTTTT

V: TRBV7-2
size: NA
D: NA
J: TRBJ1-3
CDR3: CASSPGQRRSGNTIYF
DNA: TGTGCCAGCAGCCCCGGACAGCGACGCTCTGGAAACACCATATATTTT

V: TRBV12-3/TRBV12-4
size: many
D: TRBD1
J: TRBJ1-2
CDR3: CASSPAGTEGYTF
DNA: TGTGCCAGCAGTCCCGCCGGGACAGAAGGCTACACCTTC

V: TRBV18
size: NA
D: TRBD1
J: TRBJ1-1
CDR3: CASSPPNGQGNTEAFF
DNA: TGTGCCAGCTCACCACCTAACGGACAGGGGAACACTGAAGCTTTCTTT

V: TRBV9
size: NA
D: NA
J: TRBJ1-2
CDR3: CALRQLPGDYGYTF
DNA: TGTGCCTTAAGACAGCTCCCAGGGGACTATGGCTACACCTTC

V: TRBV5-4
size: NA
D: NA
J: TRBJ1-1
CDR3: CASSRGQNTEAFF
DNA: TGTGCCAGCAGCCGAGGACAGAACACTGAAGCTTTCTTT

V: TRBV6-6
size: NA
D: TRBD1
J: TRBJ1-6
CDR3: CASSTGTGSNSPLHF
DNA: TGTGCCAGCAGTACCGGGACAGGTAGCAATTCACCCCTCCACTTT

V: TRBV7-8
size: NA
D: NA
J: TRBJ1-2
CDR3: CASSPRRSATNYGYTF
DNA: TGTGCCAGCAGCCCACGACGTTCAGCCACTAACTATGGCTATACCTTC

V: TRBV12-3/TRBV12-4
size: NA
D: TRBD1
J: TRBJ2-5
CDR3: CASSWDSQETQYF
DNA: TGTGCCAGCAGTTGGGACAGCCAAGAGACCCAGTACTTC

V: TRBV27
size: NA
D: NA
J: TRBJ2-7
CDR3: CASSPFQGGYEQYF
DNA: TGTGCCAGCAGTCCCTTCCAGGGTGGCTACGAGCAGTACTTC

V: TRBV7-2
size: NA
D: NA
J: TRBJ1-5
CDR3: CASSFRDKSYSNQPQHF
DNA: TGTGCCAGCAGCTTCCGGGACAAATCATATAGCAATCAGCCCCAGCATTTT

V: TRBV6-2/TRBV6-3
size: NA
D: TRBD1
J: TRBJ2-1
CDR3: CASSEVGTGMLNEQFF
DNA: TGTGCCAGCAGCGAAGTGGGGACAGGGATGCTGAATGAGCAGTTCTTC

V: TRBV7-2
size: NA
D: NA
J: TRBJ1-4
CDR3: CASSSPDQGSNEKLFF
DNA: TGTGCCAGCAGCTCCCCAGATCAGGGATCGAATGAAAAACTGTTTTTT

V: TRBV23-1
size: NA
D: NA
J: TRBJ1-2
CDR3: CASSQEGRGYTF
DNA: TGCGCCAGCAGTCAAGAGGGAAGGGGCTACACCTTC

V: TRBV11-1
size: NA
D: TRBD2
J: TRBJ2-5
CDR3: CASSPGASGGQETQYF
DNA: TGTGCCAGCAGCCCCGGAGCTAGCGGGGGACAAGAGACCCAGTACTTC

V: TRBV6-5
size: NA
D: NA
J: TRBJ1-1
CDR3: CASTQHFSRSTEAFF
DNA: TGTGCCAGCACCCAACATTTCAGTAGGAGCACTGAAGCTTTCTTT

V: TRBV6-2/TRBV6-3
size: NA
D: TRBD1
J: TRBJ2-2
CDR3: CASSYEAGGTGELFF
DNA: TGTGCCAGCAGTTACGAAGCAGGGGGTACCGGGGAGCTGTTTTTT

V: TRBV19
size: once
D: NA
J: TRBJ2-5
CDR3: CASALTMRVTQYF
DNA: TGTGCCAGCGCCCTGACTATGAGAGTGACCCAGTACTTC

V: TRBV19
size: NA
D: TRBD1
J: TRBJ2-2
CDR3: CASSEWDRGRTGELFF
DNA: TGTGCCAGTAGTGAGTGGGACAGGGGGCGAACCGGGGAGCTGTTTTTT

V: TRBV4-1
size: NA
D: NA
J: TRBJ2-4
CDR3: CASSQGAALAKNIQYF
DNA: TGCGCCAGCAGCCAGGGGGCAGCCCTAGCCAAAAACATTCAGTACTTC

V: TRBV25-1
size: NA
D: TRBD1
J: TRBJ1-2
CDR3: CASSDNTGGTYGYTF
DNA: TGTGCCAGCAGTGACAATACAGGGGGAACCTATGGCTACACCTTC

V: TRBV13
size: NA
D: TRBD2
J: TRBJ2-3
CDR3: CASSLVGLAGTTDTQYF
DNA: TGTGCCAGCAGCTTAGTGGGACTAGCGGGGACCACAGATACGCAGTATTTT

V: TRBV5-6
size: NA
D: NA
J: TRBJ1-1
CDR3: CASSPGGGPNTEAFF
DNA: TGTGCCAGCAGCCCTGGGGGGGGTCCGAACACTGAAGCTTTCTTT

V: TRBV2
size: NA
D: NA
J: TRBJ2-7
CDR3: CASGRGIRASYEQYF
DNA: TGTGCCAGTGGTCGGGGGATCAGGGCCTCCTACGAGCAGTACTTC

V: TRBV19
size: NA
D: TRBD1
J: TRBJ1-5
CDR3: CASSIRDRVNQPQHF
DNA: TGTGCCAGTAGTATTAGGGACAGGGTAAATCAGCCCCAGCATTTT

V: TRBV30
size: NA
D: NA
J: TRBJ1-1
CDR3: CAFTGGLNTEAFF
DNA: TGTGCCTTCACGGGCGGGCTGAACACTGAAGCTTTCTTT

V: TRBV5-1
size: NA
D: NA
J: TRBJ1-6
CDR3: CASSLWERNSPLHF
DNA: TGCGCCAGCAGCTTGTGGGAGAGAAATTCACCCCTCCACTTT

V: TRBV5-6
size: NA
D: NA
J: TRBJ1-2
CDR3: CASSSRAVSLYGYTF
DNA: TGTGCCAGCAGCTCGAGGGCAGTAAGCCTCTATGGCTACACCTTC

V: TRBV5-1
size: NA
D: TRBD1
J: TRBJ1-3
CDR3: CASRQGTGTGNTIYF
DNA: TGCGCCAGCAGACAAGGGACAGGCACTGGAAACACCATATATTTT

V: TRBV25-1
size: NA
D: TRBD1
J: TRBJ2-7
CDR3: CASSGQGESYEQYF
DNA: TGTGCCAGCAGTGGGCAGGGGGAATCCTACGAGCAGTACTTC